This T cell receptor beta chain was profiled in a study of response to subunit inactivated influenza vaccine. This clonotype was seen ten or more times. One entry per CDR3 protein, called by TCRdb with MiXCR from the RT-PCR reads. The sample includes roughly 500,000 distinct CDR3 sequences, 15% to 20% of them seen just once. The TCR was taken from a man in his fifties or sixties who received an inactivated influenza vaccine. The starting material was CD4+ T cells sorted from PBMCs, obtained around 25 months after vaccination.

CDR3 in DNA: TGTGCCAGCAGCTTAGAATTCGGCAGATACAATCAGCCCCAGCATTTT. Translation gives CASSLEFGRYNQPQHF. The chain couples TRBV7-2 to TRBJ1-5; the D is unclear. The germline V gene has CDR1 SGHTA and CDR2 FQGNSA. V gave up 1 base and J gave up 3 bases, with 13 bases separating them. This CDR3 region has 16 residues.